These T cell receptor beta chains were read from a single sample in a study of T cells in Graves' hyperthyroidism and ophthalmopathy. From the multiplex PCR reads, TCRdb called clonotypes with MiXCR, one entry per CDR3 protein. Here the sample spans some 700,000 distinct CDR3 sequences, approximately 15% being singletons. Sequencing was done on a sample of blood. These TCRs come from a man aged 45-65 years with Graves' hyperthyroidism. CDR3s include the opening cysteine and the closing phenylalanine or tryptophan. Fields, in order: V gene, clone size, D gene, J gene, CDR3 DNA, CDR3 protein. A D gene is named only where the DNA matches it firmly. Clone size is given for some rows only: seen once, a few or many times, or a class if the clone is expanded.

v_call: TRBV27
clone_size: many
d_call: NA
j_call: TRBJ2-6
cdr3_nt: TGTGCCAGCACCTTCCTAGGTGGGGCCAACGTCCTGACTTTC
cdr3_aa: CASTFLGGANVLTF

v_call: TRBV24-1
clone_size: NA
d_call: NA
j_call: TRBJ2-5
cdr3_nt: TGTGCCACCAGGAGCTCGGGGGCCAAAGGGGAGACCCAGTACTTC
cdr3_aa: CATRSSGAKGETQYF

v_call: TRBV10-3
clone_size: many
d_call: TRBD2
j_call: TRBJ2-1
cdr3_nt: TGTGCCATCAGTGACCCAACTAGCGATGAGCAGTTCTTC
cdr3_aa: CAISDPTSDEQFF

v_call: TRBV4-1
clone_size: NA
d_call: NA
j_call: TRBJ2-7
cdr3_nt: TGCGCCAGCAGCCAGCTCGGCCCGGGCCCCTCCTACGAGCAGTACTTC
cdr3_aa: CASSQLGPGPSYEQYF

v_call: TRBV12-3/TRBV12-4
clone_size: many
d_call: NA
j_call: TRBJ2-3
cdr3_nt: TGTGCCAGCAGTTTAGCGCTAATGACCACAGATACGCAGTATTTT
cdr3_aa: CASSLALMTTDTQYF

v_call: TRBV30
clone_size: NA
d_call: TRBD1
j_call: TRBJ1-2
cdr3_nt: TGTGCCTGGAGTCTACCAGGGGGCTGGTTCTATGGCTACACCTTC
cdr3_aa: CAWSLPGGWFYGYTF

v_call: TRBV10-2
clone_size: few
d_call: NA
j_call: TRBJ1-5
cdr3_nt: TGCGCCAGCAGTCTGCAGGAATATAGCAATCAGCCCCAGCATTTT
cdr3_aa: CASSLQEYSNQPQHF

v_call: TRBV5-1
clone_size: few
d_call: NA
j_call: TRBJ2-6
cdr3_nt: TGCGCCAGCAGCTTGGGTCCCGTTTCTGGGGCCAACGTCCTGACTTTC
cdr3_aa: CASSLGPVSGANVLTF

v_call: TRBV28
clone_size: many
d_call: NA
j_call: TRBJ2-7
cdr3_nt: TGTGCCAGCAGTTCGACAGGTATTCCCTACGAGCAGTACTTC
cdr3_aa: CASSSTGIPYEQYF

v_call: TRBV10-3
clone_size: NA
d_call: TRBD1
j_call: TRBJ2-1
cdr3_nt: TGTGCCATCAGTGAAAGACAGGGGAACTACAATGAGCAGTTCTTC
cdr3_aa: CAISERQGNYNEQFF

v_call: TRBV9
clone_size: NA
d_call: TRBD2
j_call: TRBJ2-1
cdr3_nt: TGTGCCAGCAGCACATCCGGGACTAGCGTCGACAATGAGCAGTTCTTC
cdr3_aa: CASSTSGTSVDNEQFF

v_call: TRBV4-2
clone_size: NA
d_call: TRBD2
j_call: TRBJ2-1
cdr3_nt: TGTGCCAGCAGTCCCGCTAGCGGGAGCCTAGACTCCTACAATGAGCAGTTCTTC
cdr3_aa: CASSPASGSLDSYNEQFF

v_call: TRBV5-1
clone_size: many
d_call: TRBD1
j_call: TRBJ2-7
cdr3_nt: TGCGCCAGCAGCTTAAGCGGGACAGGGAGATATGCGGGATGGGACGAGCAGTACTTC
cdr3_aa: CASSLSGTGRYAGWDEQYF

v_call: TRBV27
clone_size: many
d_call: NA
j_call: TRBJ2-1
cdr3_nt: TGTGCCAGCAGTTCTTCACAATCTTGGACACGGACCGGCAATGAGCAGTTCTTC
cdr3_aa: CASSSSQSWTRTGNEQFF

v_call: TRBV28
clone_size: many
d_call: TRBD2
j_call: TRBJ2-7
cdr3_nt: TGTGCCAGCAAGCGAGCGGGAGAATCCTACGAGCAGTACTTC
cdr3_aa: CASKRAGESYEQYF

v_call: TRBV9
clone_size: NA
d_call: NA
j_call: TRBJ1-2
cdr3_nt: TGTGCCAGCAGCGTAGGCCAGGCGGGACACTATGGCTACACCTTC
cdr3_aa: CASSVGQAGHYGYTF

v_call: TRBV7-2
clone_size: once
d_call: TRBD1
j_call: TRBJ1-4
cdr3_nt: TGCGCCAGCAGCTTACCGGGACAGGGAAGCGAAAAACTGTTTTTT
cdr3_aa: CASSLPGQGSEKLFF

v_call: TRBV28
clone_size: many
d_call: NA
j_call: TRBJ2-7
cdr3_nt: TGTGCCAGCAGCCCCGGACAGTGGCCGGACGAGCAGTACTTC
cdr3_aa: CASSPGQWPDEQYF

v_call: TRBV7-2
clone_size: few
d_call: TRBD2
j_call: TRBJ2-7
cdr3_nt: TGTGCCAGCAGCCCCGACCGGGCGGGAGCGGGCCACGGGCAGTACTTC
cdr3_aa: CASSPDRAGAGHGQYF

v_call: TRBV2
clone_size: many
d_call: TRBD1
j_call: TRBJ2-2
cdr3_nt: TGTGCCAGCAGTTCGGACAGGGGAATCACCGGGGAGCTGTTTTTT
cdr3_aa: CASSSDRGITGELFF

v_call: TRBV28
clone_size: many
d_call: NA
j_call: TRBJ2-1
cdr3_nt: TGTGCCAGCCTAACGCAGGGGAATGAGCAGTTCTTC
cdr3_aa: CASLTQGNEQFF

v_call: TRBV7-9
clone_size: few
d_call: TRBD1
j_call: TRBJ2-6
cdr3_nt: TGTGCCAGCAGCTTCTCGGACAGGGCAAGTGGGGCCAACGTCCTGACTTTC
cdr3_aa: CASSFSDRASGANVLTF

v_call: TRBV14
clone_size: many
d_call: TRBD1
j_call: TRBJ1-4
cdr3_nt: TGTGCCAGCAGCCAAGGGACAGGGGGCTCGGATGAAAAACTGTTTTTT
cdr3_aa: CASSQGTGGSDEKLFF

v_call: TRBV28
clone_size: NA
d_call: NA
j_call: TRBJ2-1
cdr3_nt: TGTGCCAGCAGTTTATTCGACGACGATGAGCAGTTCTTC
cdr3_aa: CASSLFDDDEQFF

v_call: TRBV7-2
clone_size: NA
d_call: TRBD1
j_call: TRBJ2-7
cdr3_nt: TGTGCCAGCAGCTTAGTGGGACAGGGGCTTTCCTACGAGCAGTACTTC
cdr3_aa: CASSLVGQGLSYEQYF

v_call: TRBV9
clone_size: NA
d_call: TRBD1
j_call: TRBJ1-4
cdr3_nt: TGTGCCAGCGGTAATCCGGGACAGGGGAATGAAAAACTGTTTTTT
cdr3_aa: CASGNPGQGNEKLFF

v_call: TRBV12-3/TRBV12-4
clone_size: few
d_call: NA
j_call: TRBJ2-3
cdr3_nt: TGTGCCAGCAGTAAAACACAGGGCGCAGATACGCAGTATTTT
cdr3_aa: CASSKTQGADTQYF

v_call: TRBV11-3
clone_size: many
d_call: TRBD1
j_call: TRBJ2-5
cdr3_nt: TGTGCCAGCAGCCCAGGGGGCGAAGAGACCCAGTACTTC
cdr3_aa: CASSPGGEETQYF

v_call: TRBV28
clone_size: many
d_call: NA
j_call: TRBJ2-7
cdr3_nt: TGTGCCAGCAGTCCACAATATTACCGGGACGGCTACGAGCAGTACTTC
cdr3_aa: CASSPQYYRDGYEQYF